The 13 T cell receptor beta chains reported below all come from one sample, sequenced in a study of T cell responses to AZD1222 COVID-19 vaccine. Libraries were prepared by immunoSEQ multiplex PCR; TCRdb keeps only in-frame clonotypes and omits some of them. The sample comprises some 94,000 clones, 87% of which are singletons, and around 3.1% rests with the top ten. The input for sequencing was peripheral blood, taken on day 0 of AZD1222 vaccination. These receptor sequences come from an adult in good health.

The chain links TRBV27 to TRBJ2-1; possibly TRBD2 for D (6 bases). Trimming took 3 bases from V and 7 from J, leaving 16 bases between them. Germline values: CDR1 MNHEY, CDR2 SMNVEV (reference sequence). This CDR3 region has 15 residues. CDR3 coding DNA: TGTGCCAGCAGTTTCCTAGCGACATCGGGGAATGAGCAGTTCTTC. Protein sequence: CASSFLATSGNEQFF.

The gene calls are TRBV6-4 and TRBJ2-1; 8 bases fit TRBD2. The V segment lost 10 bases and the J segment 5 bases; nucleotides outside the gene matches: 4. Germline CDR1 MRHNA, CDR2 SNTAGT. The CDR3 covers 12 residues. In DNA form, the CDR3 reads TGTGCCAACCTTAGCGGGGACAATGAGCAGTTCTTC. Translating gives CANLSGDNEQFF.

The rearrangement joins TRBV25-1 to TRBJ2-5, with D perhaps matching TRBD2 (7 bases). The CDR3 runs 15 residues. Trimming left V 3 bases short and J 4 bases short, with 15 bases between. In germline, CDR1 is MGHDK, CDR2 SYGVNS. CDR3 amino acids: CASSDDGGHRETQYF. As DNA, the CDR3 is TGTGCCAGCAGTGATGACGGGGGGCATAGAGAGACCCAGTACTTC.

The chain combines TRBV7-8 with TRBJ1-2, with TRBD1 as a possible D gene (6 bases). Germline assignment: CDR1 SGHVS and CDR2 FQNEAQ. Trimming removed 5 bases from V and 1 base from J, with 8 bases in between. The CDR3 totals 13 residues. CDR3 nucleotide sequence: TGTGCCAGCAGCCCGGACAGTAACTATGGCTACACCTTC. Its translation: CASSPDSNYGYTF.

The chain uses TRBV6-6 and TRBJ2-5; D uncertain. V lost 5 bases to trimming and J lost 3 bases, with 7 bases between them. This CDR3 is 12 amino acids long. CDR1 is MNHNY and CDR2 is SVGAGI in the germline V gene (reference sequence). Here the CDR3 reads CASSQTEETQYF. The CDR3 DNA reads as TGTGCCAGCAGTCAGACGGAAGAGACCCAGTACTTC.

V gene TRBV7-2 combines with J gene TRBJ1-2; tentatively, D is TRBD1 (6 bases). Germline V lookup: CDR1 SGHTA, CDR2 FQGNSA. The CDR3 has 14 residues. V shed 5 bases and J shed 4 bases, with 14 bases lying between them. The CDR3 here is CASSQGQSPYGYTF. The CDR3 DNA is TGTGCCAGCAGCCAGGGACAAAGCCCCTATGGCTACACCTTC.

The rearrangement joins TRBV27 to TRBJ2-7; 8 bases agree with TRBD1. The CDR3 contains 15 residues. The V and J ends lost 8 bases and 3 bases, in that order; junction bases with no gene match: 12. Germline V gives CDR1 MNHEY, CDR2 SMNVEV (reference sequence). The CDR3 is CASASQGTGYYEQYF. In nucleotides, the CDR3 is TGTGCCAGCGCCTCCCAGGGGACAGGATACTACGAGCAGTACTTC.

This clone turned up a few times. The chain carries TRBV6-6 and TRBJ1-5; D unclear. CDR3 length: 17 residues. Germline CDR1 reads MNHNY; CDR2 reads SVGAGI (reference sequence). Trimming stripped 5 bases from V and 3 bases from J, with 20 bases between. The chain's CDR3 is CASSPAVGSGSNQPQHF. In nucleotides, the CDR3 is TGTGCCAGCAGTCCCGCCGTCGGTTCCGGGTCCAATCAGCCCCAGCATTTT.

The chain is built from TRBV5-5 and TRBJ1-2; unclear D gene. This CDR3 is 14 amino acids long. Germline V gene sequence: CDR1 SGHKS, CDR2 YYEKEE (reference sequence). V lost 2 bases, J lost 7 bases, and 15 bases lay in between. In nucleotides, the CDR3 is TGTGCCAGCAGCTTAAGTAGCAATCCTTCTGGCTACACCTTC. Translated: CASSLSSNPSGYTF.

The chain has TRBV27 and TRBJ2-2; no clear D gene. Trimming cost V 3 bases and J 2 bases, with 10 bases left between them. CDR3 size: 15 residues. Germline V lookup: CDR1 MNHEY, CDR2 SMNVEV (reference sequence). CDR3 loop: CASSFLDQNTGELFF. The DNA of the CDR3 is TGTGCCAGCAGTTTTCTGGACCAAAACACCGGGGAGCTGTTTTTT.

The chain uses TRBV3-1 (or the pseudogene TRBV3-2) and TRBJ1-1; D gene ambiguous. There are 13 residues in the CDR3. Germline assignment: CDR1 LGHDT and CDR2 YNNKEL (reference sequence). V lost 5 bases, J lost 4 bases, and 11 bases lay in between. The CDR3 loop reads CASSARRGTEAFF. The CDR3 DNA is TGTGCCAGCAGCGCCCGACGAGGCACTGAAGCTTTCTTT.

V gene TRBV7-3 combines with J gene TRBJ2-1; a possible D gene is TRBD1 (6 bases). The V and J ends lost 5 bases and 7 bases respectively, with 9 bases between them. Looked up from germline, CDR1 is SGHTA and CDR2 is FQGTGA. The CDR3 covers 12 residues. CDR3: CASSEQGNEQFF. The CDR3 region has the DNA TGTGCCAGCAGCGAACAGGGAAATGAGCAGTTCTTC.

CDR3 in DNA: TGTGCCAGCAGCTCAGAGGGGGTAATCAATCAGCCCCAGCATTTT. Translating gives CASSSEGVINQPQHF. The chain has TRBV9 and TRBJ1-5, with D perhaps TRBD1 (6 bases). Deletions cut 4 bases from V and 3 bases from J, with 14 bases between. The CDR3 runs 15 residues. Germline V CDR1 and CDR2: SGDLS, YYNGEE. The complete variable domain, with remaining parts taken from reference TRBV9 and TRBJ1-5, reads DSGVTQTPKHLITATGQRVTLRCSPRSGDLSVYWYQQSLDQGLQFLIQYYNGEERAKGNILERFSAQQFPDLHSELNLSSLELGDSALYFCASSSEGVINQPQHFGDGTRLSIL.